Detailed here is one T cell receptor beta chain. What it recognizes is unknown. The data were obtained in a study of cytomegalovirus exposure and HLA in healthy donors. The study, taken as a whole, reports: The authors later found most CMV-associated TCR beta chains appeared HLA-restricted. In most subjects, TCR beta sequences reportedly gave accurate predictions of HLA-A and HLA-B alleles. A later analysis reportedly found fewer N-insertions in an Asian-associated ancestry cluster than the approximately 730-donor mean.

The PCR used 60 Vbeta and 13 Jbeta primers. In the original workflow: Counted up in a later analysis, unique TCR beta chains came to about 80 million, with around 10 million shared. Profiled with immunoSEQ multiplex PCR; TCRdb holds only in-frame clones, not every one. V and J calls plus clone size are reproduced from that table; the DNA served to infer D and trimming. The sample includes 99,000 or so clones, roughly 80% seen only once; the top ten take about 8.6%. V dropped 6 bases and J dropped 1 base, with 15 bases sitting between them. The germline V gene has CDR1 SGHAT and CDR2 FQNNGV. The CDR3 loop spans 15 amino acids.

The sample comprised PBMCs. The sequence was obtained from a woman aged 40 to 50 in good health and CMV-seropositive. This rearrangement joins TRBV11-2 to TRBJ1-1; D may be TRBD1 (5 bases). This CDR3 is CASSGWRGENTEAFF. The CDR3 coding sequence is TGTGCCAGCAGTGGGTGGAGGGGCGAGAACACTGAAGCTTTCTTT.